This T cell receptor beta chain was documented in a study of T-cell reconstitution after alpha-beta-depleted transplantation in children. On this clonotype: Its antigen is not known.

Study-wide results and limits: At one year after transplant, newly produced T cells mostly accounted for T-cell counts and diversity.

Unique molecular identifiers were used in preparing the TCRbeta library. TCRdb recomputed calls from the PCR reads with MiXCR, one row per CDR3 protein. The table shows about a million distinct CDR3 sequences, with less than 30% occurring only once. This CDR3 is 13 amino acids long. V was shortened by 4 bases and J by 2 bases, with 10 bases between the two germline ends. From germline, CDR1 is SQVTM and CDR2 ANQGSEA. The rearrangement joins TRBV29-1 to TRBJ2-3, with D maybe TRBD2 (6 bases). This clonotype was obtained from a boy younger than two who had a stem cell transplant for SCID, so the T cells may come from the graft donor. Sequencing used PBMCs, mostly from graft donor cells, obtained 360 days after TCRalphabeta/CD19-depleted stem cell transplant. CDR3 protein: CSVAGTLTDTQYF. The CDR3 nucleotides read TGCAGCGTTGCCGGGACTCTCACAGATACGCAGTATTTT.